What follows is one T cell receptor (beta chain) and its context. Its antigen is as yet unknown. This sample is drawn from a study of cytomegalovirus exposure and HLA in healthy donors. Study outcomes and limitations: A missense variant in DCLRE1C was later tied to TCR beta V- and J-gene trimming. TCR association rates varied by HLA locus in a later analysis, with DRB1 highest and HLA-C lowest.

The germline gives CDR1 SGHRS, CDR2 YFSETQ. This CDR3 spans 16 amino acids. V shed 0 bases and J 0 bases; nucleotides not matched to a gene: 4. The PCR contained 60 Vbeta and 13 Jbeta primers. In the source study's methods: A follow-up analysis tallied about 88 million unique TCR beta chains, roughly 10 million shared. Produced via immunoSEQ multiplex PCR; TCRdb's table is partial and in-frame only. The V and J calls and clone size were taken over from that table, and D and trimming were inferred from the DNA. The data show 150,000 to 180,000 clones, 65% to 75% seen once. Material for sequencing was PBMCs. This chain links TRBV5-1 with TRBJ1-1; 8 bases are a match to TRBD1. This receptor was taken from a man under 40 in good health and CMV-seronegative. The CDR3 nucleotides are TGCGCCAGCAGCTTGGGTGGACAGGGAATGAACACTGAAGCTTTCTTT. As protein: CASSLGGQGMNTEAFF.